This T cell receptor (beta chain) was captured by sequencing in a study of glioma-infiltrating T cells after dendritic cell vaccination. Overall study: Samples are from glioblastoma patients in Phase I and II dendritic cell vaccine trials. Dendritic cell vaccine was injected intradermally three times, biweekly. The vaccine used monocyte-derived dendritic cells pulsed overnight with autologous tumor lysate.

PBMC were collected before vaccination, two weeks after the third vaccination, and at progression. The V gene lost 0 bases and the J gene lost 5 bases, with 10 bases spanning the gap. CDR3 length: 15 residues. CDR1 and CDR2 from the germline V gene are SGHTA and FQGTGA. The repertoire was sequenced with immunoSEQ multiplex PCR; TCRdb's copy has only in-frame clones and lacks some. Among 4,000 or so clones listed, approximately 95% were seen once. The receptor's source is a human donor with glioblastoma. The sample was blood, taken before dendritic cell vaccination. The chain uses TRBV7-3 and TRBJ2-2; D is possibly TRBD2 (6 bases). The CDR3 loop is CASSLTRETTGELFF. DNA of the CDR3: TGTGCCAGCAGCTTAACTCGGGAGACGACCGGGGAGCTGTTTTTT.